This T cell receptor beta chain was sequenced in a study of shared clonotypes between healthy human individuals. Across the study: The study drew on a couple of women and a few men aged 18 to 49 as donors.

Whole-study findings and limits: Depth of sequencing was expected to influence donor clonotype sharing.

With regard to this clone: What it recognizes is unknown.

Profiled with immunoSEQ multiplex PCR; TCRdb holds only in-frame clones, not every one. The repertoire has some 490,000 clones, approximately 80% of them found once; the top ten carry 9.5% to 15%. Each donor was a Caucasian adult residing in Nashville, Tennessee. The sequenced sample was PBMCs. This receptor was taken from a woman between 40 and 50 years old in good health. Some clones in this sample may be carry-over from other donors' samples.

CDR3 sequence reads: CASSTGYDYNEQFF. For the CDR3, the DNA is TGTGCCAGCAGCACGGGATATGACTACAATGAGCAGTTCTTC. This sequence joins TRBV6-5 and TRBJ2-1; possibly TRBD2 for D (5 bases). The CDR3 covers 14 residues. Deletions cut 6 bases from V and 3 bases from J, with 12 bases between. Germline lookup yields CDR1 MNHEY and CDR2 SVGAGI.